This entry features one T cell receptor (beta chain) sequence. Patients from Seattle were sampled longitudinally, starting during active infection. The data are from a study of blood T cell repertoires in COVID-19. Authors' methods: Scientists estimated how many nucleated cells there were by amplifying reference gene primers. Measured with immunoSEQ multiplex PCR; TCRdb has only the in-frame clones, and not every one. V, J and clone size are taken as reported in that table, and D and trimming were inferred from the DNA itself. Counted here are under 250,000 clones, around 84% occurring once; the ten biggest clones make up roughly 12%. Sequencing input: peripheral blood. The clonotype was recovered from a man between 50 and 59 years old with COVID-19, enrolled during active disease.

In DNA form, the CDR3 reads TGTGCCAGCAGTGAATTTCTCCTGGAGGGGGGCTACACCTTC. It encodes CASSEFLLEGGYTF. The J gene is TRBJ1-2, the V gene TRBV25-1; TRBD1 is a possible D gene (5 bases). CDR3 size: 14 residues. Germline CDR1 reads MGHDK; CDR2 reads SYGVNS. With 1 base removed from V and 8 bases from J, the gap between germline ends came to 14 bases.